These 27 T cell receptor beta chains were sequenced from one sample in a study of CD8+ T cells in alopecia areata. Sequencing templates came from extracted RNA that was reverse transcribed into cDNA. Profiling relied on immunoSEQ multiplex PCR, and the TCRdb table lists in-frame clones only, not all of them. The sample shows 200,000 or so clones, roughly two fifths of them seen only once. Sample treatment: oral pan-JAK inhibitor, 5-10 mg twice daily. The specimen comprised CD4+ T cells sorted from blood, sampled at approximately week 30, from a patient treated with tofacitinib. The source of these receptors is a human donor with alopecia areata.

The chain links TRBV7-2 to TRBJ1-2, with TRBD1 matching over 12 bases. Germline CDR1 SGHTA, CDR2 FQGNSA. V lost 0 bases and J lost 5; bases outside the gene matches: 4. The CDR3 is 16 amino acids. The CDR3 sequence is CASSLAGTGGAYGYTF. Here the CDR3 DNA reads TGTGCCAGCAGCTTAGCGGGGACAGGGGGCGCGTATGGCTACACCTTC.

This clone has only a few counts. This rearrangement joins TRBV7-8 to TRBJ2-7; D is ambiguous. The CDR3 sequence is 13 residues long. The germline V gene has CDR1 SGHVS and CDR2 FQNEAQ. V dropped 0 bases and J dropped 6 bases, with 9 bases sitting between them. This CDR3 is CASSLAEFSEQYF. CDR3 nucleotide sequence: TGTGCCAGCAGCTTAGCAGAGTTCAGCGAGCAGTACTTC.

The chain has TRBV2 and TRBJ1-1, with a possible D match to TRBD1 (5 bases). In germline, CDR1 is SNHLY, CDR2 FYNNEI. The CDR3 is 13 residues long. V was pared by 5 bases and J by 1 base, with 8 bases between. CDR3 protein: CASSQGENTEAFF. CDR3 nucleotides: TGTGCCAGCAGTCAGGGAGAGAACACTGAAGCTTTCTTT.

This clone came up a few times. This sequence may be a read error, since a much larger clone differs from it by one base. This chain links TRBV7-6 with TRBJ2-1; D uncertain. The germline V gene has CDR1 SGHVS and CDR2 FNYEAQ. This CDR3 spans 11 amino acids. Trimming pared 5 bases from V and 4 bases from J, leaving 3 bases between. CDR3 DNA: TGTGCCAGCAGCGAATACAATGAGCAGTTCTTC. Translated, it gives CASSEYNEQFF.

This clone has only a few counts. This CDR3 reads CASSSDRISYEQYF. The CDR3 nucleotides are TGCGCCAGCAGCTCGGACAGGATCTCCTACGAGCAGTACTTC. This chain uses TRBV5-1 with TRBJ2-7; 7 positions agree with TRBD1. Losses at the gene ends were 3 bases for V and 0 bases for J; bases not matched to a gene: 3. This CDR3 region has 14 residues. Per germline, CDR1 SGHRS and CDR2 YFSETQ.

The chain recombines TRBV14 with TRBJ2-3; a possible D gene is TRBD1 (6 bases). Per the germline V gene, CDR1 is SGHDN and CDR2 is FVKESK. The CDR3 runs 15 residues. The ends were cut back, 4 bases at V and 0 bases at J, with 11 bases in the middle. The CDR3 protein is CASSPQGTSTDTQYF. In DNA, the CDR3 is TGTGCCAGCAGCCCACAGGGAACTAGCACAGATACGCAGTATTTT. The variable domain in full, with the rest retrieved from reference TRBV14 and TRBJ2-3, is EAGVTQFPSHSVIEKGQTVTLRCDPISGHDNLYWYRRVMGKEIKFLLHFVKESKQDESGMPNNRFLAERTGGTYSTLKVQPAELEDSGVYFCASSPQGTSTDTQYFGPGTRLTVL.

The chain joins TRBV6-1 to TRBJ1-2; no clear D. This CDR3 is 14 amino acids long. The V and J ends lost 1 base and 4 bases respectively, with 10 bases between them. The germline gives CDR1 MNHNS, CDR2 SASEGT. This CDR3 reads CASSEEVGFYGYTF. CDR3 DNA: TGTGCCAGCAGTGAAGAGGTCGGATTCTATGGCTACACCTTC.

This clone was found a few times. The rearrangement links TRBV30 to TRBJ1-1; D gene uncertain. Germline CDR1 GTSNPN, CDR2 SVGIG (reference sequence). The CDR3 is made up of 14 amino acids. The V end lost 3 bases, the J end lost 0 bases, and 11 bases lay between the germline ends. For the CDR3, the DNA is TGTGCCTGGAGGTTACCGGGCCTGAACACTGAAGCTTTCTTT. Protein sequence: CAWRLPGLNTEAFF.

This chain uses TRBV25-1 with TRBJ1-1; unclear D gene. CDR1 and CDR2 from the germline V gene are MGHDK and SYGVNS. V dropped 4 bases and J dropped 0 bases, with 6 bases sitting between them. The length of the CDR3 is 13 residues. DNA of the CDR3: TGTGCCAGCAGTGGGGCCATGAACACTGAAGCTTTCTTT. Protein product: CASSGAMNTEAFF.

This sequence joins TRBV5-1 and TRBJ1-2; D remains ambiguous. Between the trimmed V and J ends, which lost 0 bases and 5 bases, there was a span of 14 bases. This CDR3 is built from 15 residues. Germline lookup yields CDR1 SGHRS and CDR2 YFSETQ. DNA of the CDR3: TGCGCCAGCAGCTTGGCCTTTGAGAAGGGATATGGCTACACCTTC. This translates into CASSLAFEKGYGYTF.

This chain links TRBV7-9 with TRBJ1-6, with D tentatively TRBD1 (5 bases). The CDR3 loop spans 14 amino acids. The V gene lost 7 bases and the J gene lost 14 bases, with 21 bases spanning the gap. Germline V lookup: CDR1 SEHNR, CDR2 FQNEAQ (reference sequence). As DNA, the CDR3 is TGTGCCAGCACCCTTAGCGAGGGGACTCCAGCCCTCCACTTT. Protein: CASTLSEGTPALHF.

This clone occurred a few times. The chain has TRBV2 and TRBJ2-3; D gene unclear. Germline CDR1 is SNHLY and CDR2 is FYNNEI. Deletions cut 7 bases from V and 2 bases from J, with 10 bases between. This CDR3 spans 13 amino acids. Here the CDR3 reads CASTRSFTDTQYF. The CDR3 DNA reads TGTGCCAGCACTAGGAGTTTCACAGATACGCAGTATTTT.

This chain connects TRBV6-1 to TRBJ1-2; no definite D call. The length of the CDR3 is 15 residues. The ends were cut back, 1 base at V and 4 bases at J, with 13 bases in the middle. Germline CDR1 MNHNS, CDR2 SASEGT. CDR3 sequence: CASSEGVARVYGYTF. In DNA form, the CDR3 reads TGTGCCAGCAGTGAAGGGGTGGCCAGAGTCTATGGCTACACCTTC.

The chain joins TRBV6-6 to TRBJ2-6; D gene ambiguous. CDR1 is MNHNY, CDR2 SVGAGI, per germline (reference sequence). The CDR3 runs to 15 residues. V dropped 0 bases and J dropped 4 bases, with 7 bases sitting between them. This CDR3 is CASSYSGSGANVLTF. The CDR3 nucleotides are TGTGCCAGCAGTTACTCGGGTTCGGGGGCCAACGTCCTGACTTTC.

V usage is TRBV14 and J usage is TRBJ1-2; D ambiguous. The germline V gene encodes CDR1 SGHDN and CDR2 FVKESK. The CDR3 is 13 residues long. V was pared by 4 bases and J by 11 bases, with 17 bases between. For the CDR3, the DNA is TGTGCCAGCAGCCTGATCACGGACCCTCGATACACCTTC. Protein sequence: CASSLITDPRYTF.

The J gene is TRBJ2-1, the V gene TRBV5-1; a possible D gene is TRBD2 (6 bases). In germline, CDR1 is SGHRS, CDR2 YFSETQ. The CDR3 loop spans 21 amino acids. Trimming cost V 4 bases and J 0 bases, with 29 bases left between them. The CDR3 region has the DNA TGCGCCAGCAGCCCCAGAGGCTCGGGCGGGGTGTACTCTAGCTCCTACAATGAGCAGTTCTTC. Protein sequence: CASSPRGSGGVYSSSYNEQFF.

The gene calls are TRBV12-5 and TRBJ1-2, with a tentative D call TRBD1 (5 bases). Trimming cost V 5 bases and J 7 bases, with 17 bases left between them. Germline loops: CDR1 LGHNT, CDR2 FRNRAP. The CDR3 extends over 14 amino acids. The CDR3 loop reads CASGPTGATIGYTF. The CDR3 region has the DNA TGTGCTAGTGGTCCCACCGGGGCCACTATTGGCTACACCTTC.

This rearrangement joins TRBV6-5 to TRBJ2-7; D gene unclear. The V gene's germline CDR1 is MNHEY and CDR2 SVGAGI. Trimming removed 0 bases at V and 0 bases at J, with 6 bases between. The CDR3 loop spans 14 amino acids. The CDR3 protein is CASSYSFRSYEQYF. The CDR3 DNA sequence: TGTGCCAGCAGTTACTCCTTCCGCTCCTACGAGCAGTACTTC.

The V gene is TRBV27, the J gene TRBJ1-1; tentative D call: TRBD1 (5 bases). Between the trimmed V and J ends, which lost 7 bases and 0 bases, there was a span of 27 bases. The germline CDR1 and CDR2 sequences are MNHEY and SMNVEV (reference sequence). This CDR3 is built from 19 residues. The CDR3 DNA follows: TGTGCCAGCAAGTCTCAGGAGGTAGGCATGCGGGGCATGAACACTGAAGCTTTCTTT. Protein sequence: CASKSQEVGMRGMNTEAFF.

The chain couples TRBV7-3 to TRBJ2-7, with D possibly TRBD1 on 5 matching bases. V lost 3 bases, J lost 0 bases, and 9 bases lay in between. The CDR3 spans 14 residues. Germline V lookup: CDR1 SGHTA, CDR2 FQGTGA. The CDR3 bases are TGTGCCAGCAGCTTGGGGCGGATCTCCTACGAGCAGTACTTC. This codes for CASSLGRISYEQYF.

V usage is TRBV6-6 and J usage is TRBJ2-7, with unresolved D. CDR1 MNHNY and CDR2 SVGAGI come from the germline V gene (reference sequence). This CDR3 contains 15 residues. Trimming cost V 6 bases and J 3 bases, with 18 bases left between them. CDR3 DNA: TGTGCCAGCAGACCTCTGCCCTACACCCGCTACGAGCAGTACTTC. This sequence encodes CASRPLPYTRYEQYF.

This clone has only a few counts. The chain joins TRBV29-1 to TRBJ2-7, with no clear D. Germline values: CDR1 SQVTM, CDR2 ANQGSEA. The CDR3 has 12 residues. Trimming removed 8 bases from V and 3 bases from J, with 14 bases in between. This CDR3 reads CSIATTHYEQYF. The CDR3 DNA reads TGCAGCATCGCGACGACCCACTACGAGCAGTACTTC.

Only a few counts were recorded for this clone. The rearrangement uses TRBV25-1 and TRBJ2-7, with D unresolved. Germline loops: CDR1 MGHDK, CDR2 SYGVNS. The CDR3 contains 12 residues. The ends were cut back, 0 bases at V and 2 bases at J, with 2 bases in the middle. CDR3 residues: CASSEYPYEQYF. CDR3 in DNA: TGTGCCAGCAGTGAATATCCCTACGAGCAGTACTTC.

This clone was observed once. In DNA form, the CDR3 reads TGTGCCAGCAGCCCCGGGGAGCTGAGGAGGCTTGAGCAGTTCTTC. Translated, it gives CASSPGELRRLEQFF. J is TRBJ2-1 and V is TRBV5-6, with D possibly matching TRBD2 (5 bases). V was clipped by 4 bases and J by 9 bases, with 20 bases between them. CDR1 and CDR2 (germline): SGHDT, YYEEEE. The CDR3 is made up of 15 amino acids.

The chain is built from TRBV2 and TRBJ1-1; maybe TRBD1 (5 bases). The germline V gene has CDR1 SNHLY and CDR2 FYNNEI. This CDR3 contains 16 residues. V shed 7 bases and J shed 0 bases, with 18 bases lying between them. CDR3 protein: CASTKARAGLNTEAFF. The DNA of the CDR3 is TGTGCCAGCACAAAAGCCAGGGCAGGGTTGAACACTGAAGCTTTCTTT.

The gene calls are TRBV11-1 and TRBJ2-7; D perhaps matches TRBD2 (5 bases). The germline CDR1 and CDR2 sequences are SGHAT and FQDESV (reference sequence). The CDR3 consists of 16 residues. Trimming removed 5 bases from V and 3 bases from J, with 20 bases in between. CDR3: CASSRWRLASIYEQYF. CDR3 bases: TGTGCCAGCAGCCGCTGGAGGCTAGCTTCTATCTACGAGCAGTACTTC. The entire variable domain, with the rest obtained from reference TRBV11-1 and TRBJ2-7, is as follows: EAEVAQSPRYKITEKSQAVAFWCDPISGHATLYWYRQILGQGPELLVQFQDESVVDDSQLPKDRFSAERLKGVDSTLKIQPAELGDSAMYLCASSRWRLASIYEQYFGPGTRLTVT.

This clone was recorded a few times. The rearrangement joins TRBV2 to TRBJ2-2; 7 bases fit TRBD1. CDR1 and CDR2 (germline): SNHLY, FYNNEI. V trimming: 6 bases; J trimming: 8 bases; junction bases outside the gene matches: 6. The CDR3 loop spans 13 amino acids. The CDR3 DNA sequence: TGTGCCAGCAGACTACAGGGGACGGGGGAGCTGTTTTTT. This encodes CASRLQGTGELFF.